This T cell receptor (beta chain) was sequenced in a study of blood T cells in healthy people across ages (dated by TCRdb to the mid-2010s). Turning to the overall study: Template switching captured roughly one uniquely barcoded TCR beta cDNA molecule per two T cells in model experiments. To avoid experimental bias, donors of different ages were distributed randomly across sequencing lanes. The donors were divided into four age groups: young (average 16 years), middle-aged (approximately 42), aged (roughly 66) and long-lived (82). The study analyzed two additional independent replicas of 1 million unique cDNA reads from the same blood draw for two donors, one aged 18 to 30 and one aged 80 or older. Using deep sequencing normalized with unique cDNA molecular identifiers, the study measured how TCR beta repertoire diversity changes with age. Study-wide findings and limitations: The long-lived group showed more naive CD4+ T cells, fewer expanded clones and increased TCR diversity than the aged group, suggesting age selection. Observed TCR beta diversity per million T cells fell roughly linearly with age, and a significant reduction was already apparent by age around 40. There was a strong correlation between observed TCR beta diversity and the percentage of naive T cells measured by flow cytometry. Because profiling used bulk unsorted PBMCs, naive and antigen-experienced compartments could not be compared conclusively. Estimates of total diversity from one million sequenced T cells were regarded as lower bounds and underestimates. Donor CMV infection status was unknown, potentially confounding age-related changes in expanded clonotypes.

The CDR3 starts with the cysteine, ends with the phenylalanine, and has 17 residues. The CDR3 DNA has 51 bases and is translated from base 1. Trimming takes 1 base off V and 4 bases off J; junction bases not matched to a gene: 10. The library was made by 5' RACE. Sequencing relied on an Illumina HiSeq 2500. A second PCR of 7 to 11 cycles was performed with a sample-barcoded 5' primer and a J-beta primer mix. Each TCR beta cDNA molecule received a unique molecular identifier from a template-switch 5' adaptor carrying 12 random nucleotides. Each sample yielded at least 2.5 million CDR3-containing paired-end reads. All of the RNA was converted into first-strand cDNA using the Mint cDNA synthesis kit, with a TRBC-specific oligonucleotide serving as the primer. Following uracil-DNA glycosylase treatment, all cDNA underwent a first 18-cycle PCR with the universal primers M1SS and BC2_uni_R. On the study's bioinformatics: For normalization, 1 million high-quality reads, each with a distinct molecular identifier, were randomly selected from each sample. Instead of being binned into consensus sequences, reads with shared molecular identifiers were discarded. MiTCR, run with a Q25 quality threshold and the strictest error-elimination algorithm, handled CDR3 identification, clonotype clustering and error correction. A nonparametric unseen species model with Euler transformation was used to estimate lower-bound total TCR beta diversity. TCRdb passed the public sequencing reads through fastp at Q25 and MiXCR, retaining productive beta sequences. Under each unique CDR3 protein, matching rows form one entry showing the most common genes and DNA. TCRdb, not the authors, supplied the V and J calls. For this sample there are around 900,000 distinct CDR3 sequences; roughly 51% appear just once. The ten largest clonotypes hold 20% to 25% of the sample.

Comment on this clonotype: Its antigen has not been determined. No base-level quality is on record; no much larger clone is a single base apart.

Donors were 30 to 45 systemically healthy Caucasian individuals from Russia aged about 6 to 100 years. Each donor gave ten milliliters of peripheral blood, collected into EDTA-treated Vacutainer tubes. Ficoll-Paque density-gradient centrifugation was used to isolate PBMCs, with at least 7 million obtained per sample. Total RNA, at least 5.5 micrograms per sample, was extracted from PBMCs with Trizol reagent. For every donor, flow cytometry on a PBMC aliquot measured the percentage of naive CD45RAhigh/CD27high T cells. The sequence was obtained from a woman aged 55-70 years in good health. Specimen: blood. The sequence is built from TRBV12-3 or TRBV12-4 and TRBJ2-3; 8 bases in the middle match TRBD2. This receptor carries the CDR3 CASSLVSWLREADTQYF. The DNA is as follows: TGTGCCAGCAGTTTAGTATCGTGGTTGCGGGAGGCAGATACGCAGTATTTT.